This T cell receptor beta chain was identified in a study of Tregs in tolerant kidney transplant recipients. The CDR3 is 13 amino acids. CDR1 is SGHAT and CDR2 is FQDESV in the germline V gene (reference sequence). With 10 bases removed from V and 0 bases from J, the gap between germline ends came to 7 bases. In regard to this clone: Other DNA sequences of this sample code for an identical CDR3.

Related graft donors supplied nonmyeloablative bone marrow transplants, and mixed chimerism was transient. Method: immunoSEQ multiplex PCR; TCRdb's copy keeps in-frame clones and lacks some. Of about 81,000 clones listed, over 75% are singletons. This TCR came from a human patient who received a combined kidney and bone marrow transplant. Some T cells may have originated in the graft donor. Sequences were derived from CD4+ T cells from blood (PBMCs), sampled 24 months after the transplant. The chain employs TRBV11-1 and TRBJ1-6, with unresolved D. The CDR3 loop is CATGNSYNSPLHF. In DNA form, the CDR3 reads TGTGCCACGGGAAACTCCTATAATTCACCCCTCCACTTT.